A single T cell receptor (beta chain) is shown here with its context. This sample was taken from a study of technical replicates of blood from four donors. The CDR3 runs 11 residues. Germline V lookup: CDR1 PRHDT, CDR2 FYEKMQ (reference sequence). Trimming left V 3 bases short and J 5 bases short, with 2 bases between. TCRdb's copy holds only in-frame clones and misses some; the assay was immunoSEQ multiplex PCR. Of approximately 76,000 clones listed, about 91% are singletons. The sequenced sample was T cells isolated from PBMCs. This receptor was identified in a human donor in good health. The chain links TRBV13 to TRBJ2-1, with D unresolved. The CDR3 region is CASSFNNEQFF. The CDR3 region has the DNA TGTGCCAGCAGCTTCAACAATGAGCAGTTCTTC.